Listed below are T cell receptor beta chains from one sample, sequenced in a study of ipilimumab plus nivolumab after autologous stem cell transplantation. Method: immunoSEQ multiplex PCR; TCRdb's copy keeps in-frame clones and lacks some. The sample contains about 9,800 clones, approximately 70% of which appear only once. The starting material was PBMCs, obtained in a trial of ipilimumab plus nivolumab as post-transplant consolidation. Every receptor here comes from a female donor with multiple myeloma. Each CDR3 is given with its conserved first and last residue. Fields, in order: V gene, J gene, clone size, D gene, CDR3 protein, CDR3 DNA. The D gene is left open where the match is weak. Size tells how often a clone was seen (once, few, many) or the class of an expanded clone, and some rows leave it out.

>TRBV11-3|TRBJ1-1|-|-
CASSSNAGRAEAFF
TGTGCCAGCAGCTCGAATGCGGGGAGGGCTGAAGCTTTCTTT
>TRBV29-1|TRBJ2-3|-|-
CSAERTDKGTDTQYF
TGCAGCGCTGAAAGGACAGACAAAGGCACAGATACGCAGTATTTT
>TRBV28|TRBJ2-3|few|-
CASSLYAGETDTQYF
TGTGCCAGCAGTTTATACGCCGGGGAAACAGATACGCAGTATTTT
>TRBV2|TRBJ2-7|-|TRBD1
CASSYSGQGYEQYF
TGTGCCAGCAGTTACTCGGGACAGGGCTACGAGCAGTACTTC
>TRBV11-2|TRBJ2-1|-|TRBD2
CASSLDNLAGSYNEQFF
TGTGCCAGCAGCTTAGATAATCTAGCGGGCTCCTACAATGAGCAGTTCTTC
>TRBV27|TRBJ2-7|-|TRBD2
CASSSASGGAYEQYF
TGTGCCAGCAGTTCCGCTAGCGGGGGTGCCTACGAGCAGTACTTC
>TRBV5-1|TRBJ2-7|-|-
CASGRGPSVYEQYF
TGCGCCAGCGGCAGGGGACCCTCGGTCTACGAGCAGTACTTC
>TRBV6-5|TRBJ2-7|-|TRBD2
CASSYAAGTNYEQYF
TGTGCCAGCAGTTACGCAGCCGGGACTAACTACGAGCAGTACTTC
>TRBV1|TRBJ2-1|-|-
CTSSQGETSSYNEQFF
TGCACCAGCAGCCAAGGGGAGACGAGCTCCTACAATGAGCAGTTCTTC
>TRBV7-3|TRBJ1-5|-|TRBD1
CASSAGTGVQPQHF
TGTGCCAGCAGCGCCGGGACAGGGGTTCAGCCCCAGCATTTT
>TRBV27|TRBJ1-2|-|-
CASRGNGNYGYTF
TGTGCCAGCCGCGGAAACGGCAACTATGGCTACACCTTC
>TRBV7-9|TRBJ1-2|few|-
CASSLISGSGYTF
TGTGCCAGCAGCTTAATCTCAGGTAGCGGCTACACCTTC
>TRBV14|TRBJ2-1|-|TRBD2
CASSLRGLAGGEQLF
TGTGCCAGCAGCCTCCGAGGACTAGCGGGAGGTGAGCAGCTCTTC
>TRBV7-2|TRBJ1-1|-|-
CASSRDSLQFEAFF
TGTGCCAGCAGCCGCGACAGCCTGCAATTTGAAGCTTTCTTT
>TRBV4-3|TRBJ2-5|-|-
CASSRTLQGMETQYF
TGCGCCAGCAGCCGAACGCTACAGGGTATGGAGACCCAGTACTTC
>TRBV5-5|TRBJ1-5|few|-
CASSRGYREGTNQPQHF
TGTGCCAGCAGTCGGGGGTACAGGGAAGGCACCAATCAGCCCCAGCATTTT
>TRBV7-2|TRBJ1-4|few|TRBD1
CASSRGTGSNEKLFF
TGTGCCAGCAGCCGAGGGACAGGTTCTAATGAAAAACTGTTTTTT
>TRBV7-4|TRBJ2-7|-|TRBD2
CASSQTSGSFPYEQYF
TGTGCCAGCAGCCAGACTAGCGGGAGTTTTCCCTACGAGCAGTACTTC
>TRBV4-3|TRBJ2-4|-|-
CASSQDGARQNIQYF
TGCGCCAGCAGCCAAGATGGGGCTAGGCAAAACATTCAGTACTTC